Listed below are T cell receptor beta chains from one sample, sequenced in a study of post-analysis software for immune sequencing data. TCRdb re-derived calls from the PCR reads in MiXCR, one entry per CDR3 protein. The sample lists roughly 870,000 distinct CDR3 sequences, approximately 53% occurring once. Sample: blood. These receptor sequences come from a girl aged 5-17 years with multiple sclerosis. The CDR3 runs from the conserved cysteine through the conserved F or W. The order of the fields is D gene, V gene, J gene, clone size, CDR3 protein, CDR3 DNA. The D gene is left open where the match is weak. For some rows the clone size is stated as once, few or many, or as a class when expanded; others skip it.

TRBD2	TRBV10-3	TRBJ2-1	.	CAIREQGLNNEQFF	TGTGCCATCAGGGAGCAGGGACTAAACAATGAGCAGTTCTTC
.	TRBV7-9	TRBJ1-4	.	CASSLRESNEKLFF	TGTGCCAGCAGCTTGCGGGAGTCTAATGAAAAACTGTTTTTT
.	TRBV6-6	TRBJ1-1	.	CASSYRGDEAFF	TGTGCCAGCAGTTACCGAGGGGATGAAGCTTTCTTT
.	TRBV7-3	TRBJ1-6	.	CASSPDLEGTLHF	TGTGCCAGCAGCCCCGACCTGGAGGGCACCCTCCACTTT
.	TRBV20-1	TRBJ2-7	.	CSARHRGMAGEQYF	TGCAGTGCCCGACATAGGGGGATGGCTGGCGAGCAGTACTTC
.	TRBV20-1	TRBJ1-2	few	CSVPGNYGYTF	TGCAGTGTTCCGGGAAACTATGGCTACACCTTC
.	TRBV12-3/TRBV12-4	TRBJ2-2	.	CASRIRIGELFF	TGTGCCAGCAGGATACGTATCGGGGAGCTGTTTTTT
.	TRBV6-2/TRBV6-3	TRBJ2-3	.	CASGGARGSPGDTQYF	TGTGCCAGCGGGGGGGCACGGGGGAGCCCGGGGGATACGCAGTATTTT
TRBD2	TRBV11-2	TRBJ2-3	.	CASSPPGLAASTDTQYF	TGTGCCAGCAGCCCCCCGGGACTAGCGGCTAGCACAGATACGCAGTATTTT
.	TRBV4-1	TRBJ1-2	.	CASSQERDRIYGYTF	TGCGCCAGCAGCCAAGAGCGAGACAGAATCTATGGCTACACCTTC
.	TRBV7-3	TRBJ1-2	few	CASSPLRRANYGYTF	TGTGCCAGCAGCCCCCTGAGACGAGCTAACTATGGCTACACCTTC
TRBD2	TRBV20-1	TRBJ2-5	.	CSARERRTSGTQYQETQYF	TGCAGTGCTAGAGAACGCAGGACTAGCGGGACCCAGTACCAAGAGACCCAGTACTTC
TRBD1	TRBV12-3/TRBV12-4	TRBJ1-4	.	CASRFGQGGTNEKLFF	TGTGCCAGCAGGTTCGGACAGGGAGGAACTAATGAAAAACTGTTTTTT
.	TRBV12-3/TRBV12-4	TRBJ2-7	few	CASSFRPYEQYF	TGTGCCAGCAGTTTTCGGCCCTACGAGCAGTACTTC
TRBD1	TRBV7-2	TRBJ2-7	.	CASSLPKGGHGYEQYF	TGTGCCAGCAGCTTACCTAAAGGGGGCCATGGATACGAGCAGTACTTC
.	TRBV7-6	TRBJ1-4	.	CASSPGEATNEKLFF	TGTGCCAGCAGTCCAGGGGAGGCAACTAATGAAAAACTGTTTTTT